A selection of T cell receptor beta chains follows, all from one sample in a study of CD4 T cells in relation to SARS-CoV-2 and coronaviruses. Profiled with immunoSEQ multiplex PCR; TCRdb holds only in-frame clones, not every one. Among some 69,000 clones, 94% were seen once, and the ten largest hold about 0.14%. The sequenced sample was naive CD4+ T cells from PBMCs. The receptors were gathered from a human donor in good health. CDR3s include the opening cysteine and the closing phenylalanine or tryptophan. The D gene is left open where the match is weak. Where a row states a size, it is once, few, many or the class of an expanded clone; other rows omit it.

V gene: TRBV18
D gene: NA
clone size: NA
J gene: TRBJ2-7
CDR3 protein: CASSPPQTLEQYF
CDR3 DNA: TGTGCCAGCTCACCACCGCAGACACTGGAGCAGTACTTC

V gene: TRBV6-5
D gene: TRBD2
clone size: NA
J gene: TRBJ2-1
CDR3 protein: CATQRGGSGWNEQFF
CDR3 DNA: TGTGCCACACAGAGGGGCGGGAGTGGGTGGAATGAGCAGTTCTTC

V gene: TRBV6-1
D gene: TRBD2
clone size: NA
J gene: TRBJ2-3
CDR3 protein: CASSESRLAVTDTQYF
CDR3 DNA: TGTGCCAGCAGTGAAAGTCGACTAGCAGTGACAGATACGCAGTATTTT

V gene: TRBV2
D gene: TRBD1
clone size: NA
J gene: TRBJ1-1
CDR3 protein: CASRKGQTNTEAFF
CDR3 DNA: TGTGCCAGCAGGAAGGGACAGACGAACACTGAAGCTTTCTTT

V gene: TRBV28
D gene: TRBD1
clone size: NA
J gene: TRBJ2-6
CDR3 protein: CASSRQGGGANVLTF
CDR3 DNA: TGTGCCAGCAGCAGACAGGGGGGCGGGGCCAACGTCCTGACTTTC

V gene: TRBV5-1
D gene: TRBD2
clone size: NA
J gene: TRBJ2-2
CDR3 protein: CASSPGLAGAGTGELFF
CDR3 DNA: TGCGCCAGCAGCCCGGGACTAGCGGGAGCGGGGACCGGGGAGCTGTTTTTT

V gene: TRBV23-1
D gene: TRBD1
clone size: NA
J gene: TRBJ1-5
CDR3 protein: CASSQTTGGASNQPQHF
CDR3 DNA: TGCGCCAGCAGTCAGACAACAGGGGGCGCGAGCAATCAGCCCCAGCATTTT

V gene: TRBV19
D gene: TRBD2
clone size: NA
J gene: TRBJ2-3
CDR3 protein: CASSVGSSGSSTVNTQYF
CDR3 DNA: TGTGCCAGTAGTGTTGGGTCTAGCGGGAGCTCTACGGTGAATACGCAGTATTTT

V gene: TRBV4-2
D gene: TRBD2
clone size: NA
J gene: TRBJ2-7
CDR3 protein: CASRPDIGRASYEQYF
CDR3 DNA: TGTGCCAGCAGACCGGATATCGGGAGGGCCTCATACGAGCAGTACTTC

V gene: TRBV5-1
D gene: NA
clone size: NA
J gene: TRBJ1-2
CDR3 protein: CASSLGTEYYGYTF
CDR3 DNA: TGCGCCAGCAGCCTAGGGACCGAATACTATGGCTACACCTTC

V gene: TRBV7-9
D gene: NA
clone size: NA
J gene: TRBJ2-4
CDR3 protein: CASSYPGSRDGIQYF
CDR3 DNA: TGTGCCAGCAGCTACCCGGGGTCCCGGGACGGCATTCAGTACTTC

V gene: TRBV5-1
D gene: NA
clone size: NA
J gene: TRBJ1-1
CDR3 protein: CASSVGANTEAFF
CDR3 DNA: TGCGCCAGCAGCGTGGGAGCAAACACTGAAGCTTTCTTT

V gene: TRBV5-1
D gene: NA
clone size: NA
J gene: TRBJ2-3
CDR3 protein: CASSLETDTQYF
CDR3 DNA: TGCGCCAGCAGCTTGGAAACAGATACGCAGTATTTT

V gene: TRBV15
D gene: NA
clone size: NA
J gene: TRBJ1-2
CDR3 protein: CATSRRRGSYGYTF
CDR3 DNA: TGTGCCACCAGCCGGCGCAGGGGAAGCTATGGCTACACCTTC

V gene: TRBV18
D gene: NA
clone size: NA
J gene: TRBJ1-1
CDR3 protein: CASSRLTGTTNTEAFF
CDR3 DNA: TGTGCCAGCTCACGGCTCACCGGGACAACCAACACTGAAGCTTTCTTT

V gene: TRBV9
D gene: NA
clone size: NA
J gene: TRBJ1-5
CDR3 protein: CASSATGISNQPQHF
CDR3 DNA: TGTGCCAGCAGCGCCACGGGGATAAGCAATCAGCCCCAGCATTTT

V gene: TRBV6-5
D gene: NA
clone size: once
J gene: TRBJ2-2
CDR3 protein: CASNTGELFF
CDR3 DNA: TGTGCCTCAAACACCGGGGAGCTGTTTTTT

V gene: TRBV6-2/TRBV6-3
D gene: NA
clone size: NA
J gene: TRBJ1-1
CDR3 protein: CASSYTGTVEAFF
CDR3 DNA: TGTGCCAGCAGTTATACCGGGACTGTCGAAGCTTTCTTT

V gene: TRBV5-1
D gene: NA
clone size: NA
J gene: TRBJ2-7
CDR3 protein: CAQIGDHEQYF
CDR3 DNA: TGCGCCCAAATCGGGGACCACGAGCAGTACTTC

V gene: TRBV24-1
D gene: TRBD1
clone size: NA
J gene: TRBJ2-7
CDR3 protein: CATSDRQGSYEQYF
CDR3 DNA: TGTGCCACCAGTGATCGACAGGGATCCTACGAGCAGTACTTC